This T cell receptor beta chain was captured by sequencing in a study of cytomegalovirus exposure and HLA in healthy donors. Study details: Of the donors genotyped, about 410 in all, 75% to 85% fell in the Caucasian-associated ancestry cluster.

CDR1 MNHEY and CDR2 SMNVEV come from the germline V gene (reference sequence). After removal of 3 bases from V and 11 bases from J, the junction contained 9 bases not matched to a gene. This CDR3 is 13 amino acids long. With regard to this clone: Its specificity is unknown.

PCR amplification relied on 60 Vbeta primers (plus 13 Jbeta primers). The repertoire was sequenced with immunoSEQ multiplex PCR; TCRdb's copy has only in-frame clones and lacks some. In the table there are fewer than 120,000 clones, 60% to 85% of which are singletons. Study conclusions and caveats: For most TCR beta V segments, an earlier analysis put the productive rate at about 90% or about 30% of the time. While the bulk of TCR sequences proved rare, some public TCRs turned up in many donors.

The donors (healthy individuals) were bone marrow donors. Sequencing used PBMCs. The rearrangement joins TRBV27 to TRBJ1-2, with 7 bases aligning to TRBD1. This TCR was sampled from a woman between 25 and 40 years old in good health and CMV-seronegative. CDR3 protein: CASSLTGSVRYTF. In DNA form, the CDR3 reads TGTGCCAGCAGTTTGACAGGGTCTGTGCGGTACACCTTC.